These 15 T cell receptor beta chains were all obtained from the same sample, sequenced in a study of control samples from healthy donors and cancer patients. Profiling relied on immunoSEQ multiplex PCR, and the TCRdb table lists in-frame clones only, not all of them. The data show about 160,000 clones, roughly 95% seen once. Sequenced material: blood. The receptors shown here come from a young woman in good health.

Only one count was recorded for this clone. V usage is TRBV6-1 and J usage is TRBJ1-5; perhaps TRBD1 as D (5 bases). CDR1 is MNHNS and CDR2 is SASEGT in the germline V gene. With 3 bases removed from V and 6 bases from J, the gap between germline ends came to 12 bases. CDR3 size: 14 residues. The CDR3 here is CASSEVEGRQPQHF. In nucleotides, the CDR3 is TGTGCCAGCAGTGAGGTGGAGGGGCGTCAGCCCCAGCATTTT.

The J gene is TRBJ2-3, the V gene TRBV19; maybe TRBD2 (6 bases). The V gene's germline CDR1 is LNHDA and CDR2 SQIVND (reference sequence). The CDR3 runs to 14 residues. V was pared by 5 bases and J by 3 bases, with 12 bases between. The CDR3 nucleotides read TGTGCCAGTAGTCCCATCCGGGGGACAGATACGCAGTATTTT. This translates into CASSPIRGTDTQYF.

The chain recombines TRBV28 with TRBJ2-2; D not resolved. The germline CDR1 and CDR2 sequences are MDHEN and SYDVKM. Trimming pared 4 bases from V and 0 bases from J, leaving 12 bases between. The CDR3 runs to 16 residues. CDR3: CASSSFVGTNTGELFF. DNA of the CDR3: TGTGCCAGCAGTTCCTTTGTGGGGACGAACACCGGGGAGCTGTTTTTT.

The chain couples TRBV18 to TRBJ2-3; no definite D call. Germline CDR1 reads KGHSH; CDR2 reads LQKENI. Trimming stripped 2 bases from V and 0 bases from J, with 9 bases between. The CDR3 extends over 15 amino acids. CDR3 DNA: TGTGCCAGCTCACCAGGGTCGGCTAGCACAGATACGCAGTATTTT. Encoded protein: CASSPGSASTDTQYF.

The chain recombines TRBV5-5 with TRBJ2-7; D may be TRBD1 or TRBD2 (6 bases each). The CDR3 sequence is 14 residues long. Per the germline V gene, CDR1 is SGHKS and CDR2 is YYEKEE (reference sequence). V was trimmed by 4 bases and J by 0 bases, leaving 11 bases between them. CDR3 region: CASSTAGHSYEQYF. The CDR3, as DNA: TGTGCCAGCAGCACCGCGGGACACTCCTACGAGCAGTACTTC.

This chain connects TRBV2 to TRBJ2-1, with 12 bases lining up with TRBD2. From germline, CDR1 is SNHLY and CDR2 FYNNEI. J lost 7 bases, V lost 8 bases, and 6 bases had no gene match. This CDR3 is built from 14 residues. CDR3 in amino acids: CASGLAGGWNEQFF. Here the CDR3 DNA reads TGTGCCAGCGGTCTAGCGGGAGGGTGGAATGAGCAGTTCTTC.

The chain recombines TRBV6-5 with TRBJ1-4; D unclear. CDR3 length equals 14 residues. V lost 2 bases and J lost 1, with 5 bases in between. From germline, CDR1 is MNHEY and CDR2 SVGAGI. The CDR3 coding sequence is TGTGCCAGCAGTTACAGGGTAACTAATGAAAAACTGTTTTTT. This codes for CASSYRVTNEKLFF.

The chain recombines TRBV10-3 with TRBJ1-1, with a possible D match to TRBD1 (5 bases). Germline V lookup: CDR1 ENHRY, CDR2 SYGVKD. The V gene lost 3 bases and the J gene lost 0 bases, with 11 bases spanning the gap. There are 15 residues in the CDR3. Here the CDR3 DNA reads TGTGCCATCAGTGACCACCGGACACTGAACACTGAAGCTTTCTTT. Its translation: CAISDHRTLNTEAFF.

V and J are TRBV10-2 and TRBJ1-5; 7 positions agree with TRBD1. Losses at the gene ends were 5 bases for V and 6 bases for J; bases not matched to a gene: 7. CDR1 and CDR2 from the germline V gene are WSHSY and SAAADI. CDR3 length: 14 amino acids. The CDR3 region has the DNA TGCGCCAGCAGTTTGGACAGGAAGCGTCAGCCCCAGCATTTT. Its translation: CASSLDRKRQPQHF.

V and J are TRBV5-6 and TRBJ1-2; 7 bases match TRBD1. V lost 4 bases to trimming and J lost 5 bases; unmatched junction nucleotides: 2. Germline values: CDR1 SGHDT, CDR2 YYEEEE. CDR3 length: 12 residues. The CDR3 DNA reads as TGTGCCAGCAGCGACAGGGAATATGGCTACACCTTC. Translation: CASSDREYGYTF.

The CDR3 DNA reads as TGTGCCTGGAGACAGGGGGCTGGAAACACCATATATTTT. It codes for CAWRQGAGNTIYF. This chain uses TRBV30 with TRBJ1-3; TRBD1 aligns across 8 bases. CDR3 length equals 13 residues. CDR1 and CDR2 (germline): GTSNPN, SVGIG (reference sequence). The trim removed 3 bases at V and 2 bases at J, leaving 0 bases unmatched.

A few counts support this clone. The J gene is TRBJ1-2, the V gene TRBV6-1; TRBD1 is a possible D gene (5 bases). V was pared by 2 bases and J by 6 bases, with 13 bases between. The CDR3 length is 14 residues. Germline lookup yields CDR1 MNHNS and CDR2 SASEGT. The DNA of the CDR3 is TGTGCCAGCAGTGAACGGGCAGGGACGGATGGCTACACCTTC. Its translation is CASSERAGTDGYTF.

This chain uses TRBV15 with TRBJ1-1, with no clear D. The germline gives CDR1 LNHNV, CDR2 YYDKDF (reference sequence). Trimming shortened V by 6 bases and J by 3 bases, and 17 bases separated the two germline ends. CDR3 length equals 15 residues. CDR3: CATRDLAAGYTEAFF. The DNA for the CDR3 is TGTGCCACCAGGGACTTGGCCGCGGGGTACACTGAAGCTTTCTTT.

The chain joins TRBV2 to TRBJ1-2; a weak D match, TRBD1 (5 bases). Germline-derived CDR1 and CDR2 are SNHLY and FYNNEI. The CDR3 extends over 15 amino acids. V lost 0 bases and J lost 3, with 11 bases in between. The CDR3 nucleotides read TGTGCCAGCAGTGAAGCCAGCCGGGACTACTATGGCTACACCTTC. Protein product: CASSEASRDYYGYTF.

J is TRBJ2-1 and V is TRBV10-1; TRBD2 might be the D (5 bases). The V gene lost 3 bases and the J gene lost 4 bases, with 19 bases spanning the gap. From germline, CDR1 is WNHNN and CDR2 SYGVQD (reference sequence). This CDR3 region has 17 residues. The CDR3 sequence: CASSERSDGNLYNEQFF. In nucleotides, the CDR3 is TGCGCCAGCAGTGAAAGGTCAGACGGGAACCTTTACAATGAGCAGTTCTTC.